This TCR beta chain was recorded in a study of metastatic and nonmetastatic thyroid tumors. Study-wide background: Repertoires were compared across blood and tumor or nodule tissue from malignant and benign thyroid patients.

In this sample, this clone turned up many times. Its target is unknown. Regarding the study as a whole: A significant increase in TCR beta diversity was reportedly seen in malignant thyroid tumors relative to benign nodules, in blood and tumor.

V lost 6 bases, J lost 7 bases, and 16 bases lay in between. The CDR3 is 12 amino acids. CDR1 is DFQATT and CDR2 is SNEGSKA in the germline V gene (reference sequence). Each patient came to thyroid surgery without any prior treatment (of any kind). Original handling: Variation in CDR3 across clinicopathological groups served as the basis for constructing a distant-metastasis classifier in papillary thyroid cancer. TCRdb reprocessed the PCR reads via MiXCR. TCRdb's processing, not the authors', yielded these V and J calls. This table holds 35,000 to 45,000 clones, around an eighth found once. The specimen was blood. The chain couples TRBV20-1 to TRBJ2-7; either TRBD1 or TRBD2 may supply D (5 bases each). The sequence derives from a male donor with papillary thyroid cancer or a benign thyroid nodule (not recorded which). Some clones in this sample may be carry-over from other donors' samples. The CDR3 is CSASRDPLEQYF. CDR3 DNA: TGCAGTGCGTCCCGGGACCCTTTGGAGCAGTACTTC.